Included here is one T cell receptor beta chain sequence, with context. This PCR relied on a set of 60 Vbeta primers and 13 Jbeta primers. TCRdb keeps only in-frame clones here, not all; method: immunoSEQ multiplex PCR. The repertoire consists of 90,000 or so clones, with about 80% occurring once and the leading ten covering nearly 6%. The data are from a study of cytomegalovirus exposure and HLA in healthy donors. Germline V gene data show CDR1 as MNHEY and CDR2 as SVGAGI. This CDR3 comprises 16 residues. J lost 6 bases, V lost 4 bases, and 8 bases had no gene match. Sequencing was carried out using PBMCs. The clonotype was recovered from a female donor in good health and CMV-seronegative. The chain carries TRBV6-5 and TRBJ2-2; 10 bases fit TRBD2. The CDR3 DNA sequence: TGTGCCAGCAGTTCTAGCGGGGGCGTTACACCCGGGGAGCTGTTTTTT. This gives the protein CASSSSGGVTPGELFF.